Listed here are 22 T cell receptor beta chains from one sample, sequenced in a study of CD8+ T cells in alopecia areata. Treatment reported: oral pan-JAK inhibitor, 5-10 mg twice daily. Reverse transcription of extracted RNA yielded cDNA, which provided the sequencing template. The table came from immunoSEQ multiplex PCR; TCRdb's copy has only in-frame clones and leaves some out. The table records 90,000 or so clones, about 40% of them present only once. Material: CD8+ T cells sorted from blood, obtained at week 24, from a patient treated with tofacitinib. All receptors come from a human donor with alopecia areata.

CDR3 sequence reads: CASSRPGTGLTGELFF. CDR3 DNA sequence: TGTGCCAGCAGCCGCCCCGGGACAGGGCTGACCGGGGAGCTGTTTTTT. V usage is TRBV7-3 and J usage is TRBJ2-2, with 9 bases matching TRBD1. The trim removed 5 bases at V and 5 bases at J, leaving 9 bases unmatched. The CDR3 covers 16 residues. Germline CDR1 is SGHTA and CDR2 is FQGTGA.

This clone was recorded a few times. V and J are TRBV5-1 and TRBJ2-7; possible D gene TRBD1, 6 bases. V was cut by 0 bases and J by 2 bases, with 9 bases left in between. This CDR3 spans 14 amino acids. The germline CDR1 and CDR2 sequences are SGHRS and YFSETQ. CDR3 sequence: CASSLAGHPYEQYF. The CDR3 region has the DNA TGCGCCAGCAGCTTGGCGGGACATCCCTACGAGCAGTACTTC. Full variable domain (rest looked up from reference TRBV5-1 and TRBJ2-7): KAGVTQTPRYLIKTRGQQVTLSCSPISGHRSVSWYQQTPGQGLQFLFEYFSETQRNKGNFPGRFSGRQFSNSRSEMNVSTLELGDSALYLCASSLAGHPYEQYFGPGTRLTVT.

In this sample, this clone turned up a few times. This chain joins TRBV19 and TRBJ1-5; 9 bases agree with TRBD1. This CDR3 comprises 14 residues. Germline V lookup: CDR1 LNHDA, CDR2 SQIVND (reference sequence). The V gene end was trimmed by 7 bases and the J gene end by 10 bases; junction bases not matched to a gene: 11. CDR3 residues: CASTSGTGPTPQHF. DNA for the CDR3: TGTGCCAGTACCTCCGGGACAGGGCCCACCCCCCAGCATTTT.

For the CDR3, the DNA is TGCGCCAGCAGTCAGGGAGCGGGAGGGTACGGGTGCATTCAGTACTTC. Encoded protein: CASSQGAGGYGCIQYF. The chain has TRBV23-1 and TRBJ2-4; 10 nucleotides agree with TRBD2. TRBV23-1 is noted as an ORF with a role that remains uncertain. This CDR3 is built from 16 residues. The junction had 11 bases not matched to a gene; V was cut back by 3 bases and J by 9 bases.

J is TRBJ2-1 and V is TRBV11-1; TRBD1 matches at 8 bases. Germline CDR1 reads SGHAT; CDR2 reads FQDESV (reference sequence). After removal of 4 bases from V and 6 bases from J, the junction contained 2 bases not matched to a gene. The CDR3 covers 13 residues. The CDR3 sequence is CASSWTGTNEQFF. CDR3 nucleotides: TGTGCCAGCAGCTGGACAGGGACCAATGAGCAGTTCTTC.

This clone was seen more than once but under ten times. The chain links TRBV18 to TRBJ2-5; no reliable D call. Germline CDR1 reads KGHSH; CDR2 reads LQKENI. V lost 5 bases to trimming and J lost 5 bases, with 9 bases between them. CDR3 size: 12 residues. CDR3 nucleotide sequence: TGTGCCAGCTCAAGGGATGCTGAGACCCAGTACTTC. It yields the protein CASSRDAETQYF.

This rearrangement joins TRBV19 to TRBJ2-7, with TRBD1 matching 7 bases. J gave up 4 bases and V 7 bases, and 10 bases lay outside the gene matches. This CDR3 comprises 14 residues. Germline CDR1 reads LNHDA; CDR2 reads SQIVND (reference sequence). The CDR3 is CASTPGTDLYEQYF. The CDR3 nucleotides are TGTGCCAGTACCCCCGGGACAGATCTTTACGAGCAGTACTTC. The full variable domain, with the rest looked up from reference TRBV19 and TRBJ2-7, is DGGITQSPKYLFRKEGQNVTLSCEQNLNHDAMYWYRQDPGQGLRLIYYSQIVNDFQKGDIAEGYSVSREKKESFPLTVTSAQKNPTAFYLCASTPGTDLYEQYFGPGTRLTVT.

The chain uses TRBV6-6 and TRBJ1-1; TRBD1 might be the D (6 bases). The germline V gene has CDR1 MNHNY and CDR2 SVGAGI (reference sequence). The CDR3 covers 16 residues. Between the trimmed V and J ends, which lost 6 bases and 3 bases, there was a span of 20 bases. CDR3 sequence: CASRNAPWGRDTEAFF. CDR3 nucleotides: TGTGCCAGCAGAAACGCCCCTTGGGGGCGGGACACTGAAGCTTTCTTT.

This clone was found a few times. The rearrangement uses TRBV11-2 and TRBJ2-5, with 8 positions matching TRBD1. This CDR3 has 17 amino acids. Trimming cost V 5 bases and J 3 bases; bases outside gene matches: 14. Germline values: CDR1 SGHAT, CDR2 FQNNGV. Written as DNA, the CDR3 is TGTGCCAGCAGCGAAGACAGGGGACGCCCTAGAGAAGAGACCCAGTACTTC. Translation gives CASSEDRGRPREETQYF.

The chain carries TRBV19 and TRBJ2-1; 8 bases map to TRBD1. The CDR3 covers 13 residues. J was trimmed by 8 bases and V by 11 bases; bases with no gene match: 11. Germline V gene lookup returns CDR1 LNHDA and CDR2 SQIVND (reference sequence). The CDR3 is CACGQGRFDEQFF. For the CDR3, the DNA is TGTGCCTGCGGACAGGGTCGTTTCGATGAGCAGTTCTTC.

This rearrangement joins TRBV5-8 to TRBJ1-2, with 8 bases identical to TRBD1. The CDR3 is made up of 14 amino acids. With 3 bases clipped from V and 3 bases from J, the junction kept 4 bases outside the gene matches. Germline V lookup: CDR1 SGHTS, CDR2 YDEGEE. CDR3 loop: CASSWATGDYGYTF. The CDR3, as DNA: TGTGCCAGCAGCTGGGCGACAGGGGACTATGGCTACACCTTC.

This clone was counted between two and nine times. CDR3 sequence reads: CASSQFRGNTGELFF. In DNA form, the CDR3 reads TGCGCCAGCAGCCAATTCCGGGGGAACACCGGGGAGCTGTTTTTT. The V and J genes are TRBV4-1 and TRBJ2-2, with a weak D call TRBD2 (5 bases). V lost 2 bases and J 1 base, leaving 8 bases between the germline ends. Germline V gives CDR1 MGHRA, CDR2 YSYEKL. CDR3 length: 15 amino acids.

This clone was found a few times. The CDR3, as DNA: TGTGCCAGCAGTTTTTCCCTAGCTGGGGCCAACGTCCTGACTTTC. Its translation: CASSFSLAGANVLTF. This chain connects TRBV27 to TRBJ2-6; D is unclear. V was cut by 3 bases and J by 2 bases, with 8 bases left in between. Germline CDR1 MNHEY, CDR2 SMNVEV (reference sequence). The CDR3 is 15 residues long.

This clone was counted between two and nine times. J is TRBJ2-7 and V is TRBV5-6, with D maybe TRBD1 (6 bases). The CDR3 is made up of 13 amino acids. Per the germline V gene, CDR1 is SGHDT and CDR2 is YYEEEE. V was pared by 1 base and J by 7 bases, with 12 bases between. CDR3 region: CASSLQQGREQYF. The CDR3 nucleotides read TGTGCCAGCAGCTTGCAACAGGGTCGAGAGCAGTACTTC.

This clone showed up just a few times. CDR3 residues: CASSPHRGDTQYF. As DNA, the CDR3 is TGCGCCAGCAGCCCCCATCGTGGCGATACGCAGTATTTT. The gene calls are TRBV5-1 and TRBJ2-3, with no clear D. The CDR3 covers 13 residues. The germline V gene encodes CDR1 SGHRS and CDR2 YFSETQ. Trimming removed 4 bases at V and 6 bases at J, with 12 bases between.

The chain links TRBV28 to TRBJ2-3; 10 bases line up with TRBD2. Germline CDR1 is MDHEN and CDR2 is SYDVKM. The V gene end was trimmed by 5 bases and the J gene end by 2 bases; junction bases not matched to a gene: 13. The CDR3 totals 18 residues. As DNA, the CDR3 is TGTGCCAGCAGTCCTACTAGCGGGACTACCAAAACCACAGATACGCAGTATTTT. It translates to CASSPTSGTTKTTDTQYF. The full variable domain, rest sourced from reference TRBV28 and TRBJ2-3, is DVKVTQSSRYLVKRTGEKVFLECVQDMDHENMFWYRQDPGLGLRLIYFSYDVKMKEKGDIPEGYSVSREKKERFSLILESASTNQTSMYLCASSPTSGTTKTTDTQYFGPGTRLTVL.

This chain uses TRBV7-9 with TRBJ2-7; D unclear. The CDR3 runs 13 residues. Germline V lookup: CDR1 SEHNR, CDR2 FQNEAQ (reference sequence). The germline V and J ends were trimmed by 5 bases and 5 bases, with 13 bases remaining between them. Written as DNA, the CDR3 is TGTGCCAGCAGCGCGGTGTCTCTCGACGAGCAGTACTTC. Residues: CASSAVSLDEQYF.

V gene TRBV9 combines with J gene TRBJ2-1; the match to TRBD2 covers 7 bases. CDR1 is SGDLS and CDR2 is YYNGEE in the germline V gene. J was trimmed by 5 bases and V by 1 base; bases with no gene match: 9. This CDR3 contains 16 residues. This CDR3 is CASSVRVLGGNNEQFF. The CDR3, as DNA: TGTGCCAGCAGCGTACGGGTGCTGGGGGGGAACAATGAGCAGTTCTTC.

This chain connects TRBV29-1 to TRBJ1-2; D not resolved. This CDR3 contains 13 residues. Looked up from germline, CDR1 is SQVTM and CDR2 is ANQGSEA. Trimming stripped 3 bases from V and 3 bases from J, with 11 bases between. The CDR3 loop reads CSVDAVLDYGYTF. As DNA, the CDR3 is TGCAGCGTTGATGCGGTTCTCGACTATGGCTACACCTTC.

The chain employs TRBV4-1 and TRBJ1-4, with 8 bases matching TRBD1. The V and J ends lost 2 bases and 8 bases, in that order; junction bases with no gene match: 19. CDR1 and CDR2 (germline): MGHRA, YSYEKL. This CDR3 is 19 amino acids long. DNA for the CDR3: TGCGCCAGCAGCCAAAGAGGGACAGGCTCCCCCGTGACAGACGAAAAACTGTTTTTT. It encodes CASSQRGTGSPVTDEKLFF.

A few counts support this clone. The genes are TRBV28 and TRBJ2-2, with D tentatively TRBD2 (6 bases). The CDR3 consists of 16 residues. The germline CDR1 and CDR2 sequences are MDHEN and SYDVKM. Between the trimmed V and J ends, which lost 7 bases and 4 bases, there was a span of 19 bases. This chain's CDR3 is CASNQEGRAGTGELFF. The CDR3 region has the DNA TGTGCCAGCAACCAGGAGGGCAGGGCGGGCACCGGGGAGCTGTTTTTT.

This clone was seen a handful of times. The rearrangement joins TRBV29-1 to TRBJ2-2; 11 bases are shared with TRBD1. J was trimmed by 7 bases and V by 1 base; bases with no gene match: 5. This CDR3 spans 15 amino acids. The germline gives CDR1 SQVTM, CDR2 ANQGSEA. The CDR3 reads CSVEAGQGAGGELFF. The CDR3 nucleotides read TGCAGCGTTGAAGCAGGACAGGGGGCCGGCGGGGAGCTGTTTTTT.